The 17 T cell receptor beta chains below all came from one sample that was sequenced in a study of T cell repertoires in cytomegalovirus infection. A single record per CDR3 protein comes from TCRdb applying MiXCR to the reads. The table lists around 130,000 distinct CDR3 sequences, 7% to 10% of them singletons. Sequencing was carried out using PBMCs. All receptors come from a human donor in good health (CMV status not recorded). Some clones in this sample may be carry-over from other donors' samples.

This clonotype occurred many times. The chain links TRBV7-2 to TRBJ1-2, with 8 bases fitting TRBD1. There are 15 residues in the CDR3. The J segment lost 4 bases and the V segment lost 1 base, leaving 5 bases of the junction unmatched. From germline, CDR1 is SGHTA and CDR2 FQGNSA. The CDR3, as DNA: TGTGCCAGCAGCTTAGACGGACAGGGCCCCTATGGCTACACCTTC. Amino acids: CASSLDGQGPYGYTF.

This clonotype was found many times. The rearrangement uses TRBV9 and TRBJ1-1; TRBD1 aligns across 8 bases. From germline, CDR1 is SGDLS and CDR2 YYNGEE. CDR3 size: 15 residues. Trimming took 4 bases from V and 0 from J; bases not matched to a gene: 5. The CDR3, as DNA: TGTGCCAGCAGCCCCCGGACAGGGCTGAACACTGAAGCTTTCTTT. Protein sequence: CASSPRTGLNTEAFF.

The sample holds many counts of this clonotype. This chain connects TRBV12-3 or TRBV12-4 to TRBJ2-2; 10 positions match TRBD2. The CDR3 is 16 residues long. Losses at the gene ends were 6 bases for V and 3 bases for J; bases not matched to a gene: 7. The CDR3 DNA follows: TGTGCCAGCAGCCAGATAGCGGGGGGATACACCGGGGAGCTGTTTTTT. It translates to CASSQIAGGYTGELFF.

The chain combines TRBV6-5 with TRBJ2-1; D is perhaps TRBD1 (6 bases). The CDR3 consists of 15 residues. The V gene's germline CDR1 is MNHEY and CDR2 SVGAGI. V lost 0 bases to trimming and J lost 3 bases, with 9 bases between them. The chain's CDR3 is CASSYSRTDYNEQFF. CDR3 bases: TGTGCCAGCAGTTACTCCAGGACAGACTACAATGAGCAGTTCTTC.

This clonotype was counted ten times or more. V usage is TRBV9 and J usage is TRBJ1-3, with D uncertain. V lost 1 base and J 1 base, leaving 6 bases between the germline ends. CDR3 length: 14 amino acids. CDR1 is SGDLS and CDR2 is YYNGEE in the germline V gene. The CDR3 region is CASSVTGSGNTIYF. DNA of the CDR3: TGTGCCAGCAGCGTAACGGGGTCTGGAAACACCATATATTTT.

This clonotype came up a few times. The chain couples TRBV29-1 to TRBJ2-1; TRBD2 aligns across 9 bases. This CDR3 contains 15 residues. The J segment lost 7 bases and the V segment lost 7 bases, leaving 14 bases of the junction unmatched. Germline V CDR1 and CDR2: SQVTM, ANQGSEA. The DNA for the CDR3 is TGCAGCGCCACTGAACCGGGACTAGCTTTGAATGAGCAGTTCTTC. This codes for CSATEPGLALNEQFF.

The chain recombines TRBV29-1 with TRBJ2-3; D uncertain. CDR3 size: 13 residues. Germline V lookup: CDR1 SQVTM, CDR2 ANQGSEA. V shed 0 bases and J shed 5 bases, with 9 bases lying between them. The CDR3 region is CSVEESSQDTQYF. DNA for the CDR3: TGCAGCGTTGAAGAGTCTTCGCAAGATACGCAGTATTTT.

The chain joins TRBV29-1 to TRBJ2-7; 10 nucleotides agree with TRBD1. Germline values: CDR1 SQVTM, CDR2 ANQGSEA. This CDR3 spans 12 amino acids. V was clipped by 7 bases and J by 3 bases; unmatched bases: 3. The CDR3 spells CSGGQGNYEQYF. In DNA, the CDR3 is TGCAGCGGGGGACAGGGGAACTACGAGCAGTACTTC.

This clonotype was detected a few times. For the CDR3, the DNA is TGCAGCGGAGGGACAGACGTCTATGGCTACACCTTC. It encodes CSGGTDVYGYTF. The chain joins TRBV29-1 to TRBJ1-2; TRBD1 matches 7 bases. V lost 7 bases and J lost 4; bases outside the gene matches: 6. This CDR3 spans 12 amino acids. Germline CDR1 reads SQVTM; CDR2 reads ANQGSEA.

A word on this clonotype: Since no conserved phenylalanine or tryptophan closes the CDR3, a read error is the likely cause. The chain combines TRBV28 with TRBJ1-2; a weak D match, TRBD1 (6 bases). The CDR3 spans 15 residues. V lost 7 bases and J lost 3, with 18 bases in between. Per the germline V gene, CDR1 is MDHEN and CDR2 is SYDVKM. The chain's CDR3 is CASIEGGTGHYGYTL. As DNA, the CDR3 is TGTGCCAGCATAGAGGGGGGAACAGGTCACTATGGCTACACCTTA.

V gene TRBV12-5 combines with J gene TRBJ1-5; 7 bases are a match to TRBD1. CDR3 length: 15 amino acids. The germline V gene encodes CDR1 LGHNT and CDR2 FRNRAP. Trimming took 6 bases from V and 2 from J; bases not matched to a gene: 7. The CDR3 sequence: CASGTDRKGNQPQHF. CDR3 DNA sequence: TGTGCTAGTGGAACGGACAGGAAGGGCAATCAGCCCCAGCATTTT.

The sample holds many counts of this clonotype. V usage is TRBV10-3 and J usage is TRBJ1-2; D call uncertain. Per the germline V gene, CDR1 is ENHRY and CDR2 is SYGVKD. The CDR3 spans 12 residues. The V and J ends lost 8 bases and 8 bases respectively, with 15 bases between them. As DNA, the CDR3 is TGTGCCATCGGTAAGAAGGACGGCGGCTACACCTTC. Protein: CAIGKKDGGYTF.

This clonotype was seen repeatedly, ten times or more. The chain joins TRBV11-3 to TRBJ1-2; no reliable D call. V gave up 5 bases and J gave up 0 bases, with 16 bases separating them. The V gene's germline CDR1 is SGHNT and CDR2 YENEEA. The CDR3 length is 16 residues. As DNA, the CDR3 is TGTGCCAGCAGCCGCCCTACGGGAAAAGCTAACTATGGCTACACCTTC. Amino acids: CASSRPTGKANYGYTF.

This clonotype was recorded many times. The rearrangement uses TRBV19 and TRBJ1-1; TRBD1 might be the D (5 bases). Looked up from germline, CDR1 is LNHDA and CDR2 is SQIVND (reference sequence). V dropped 7 bases and J dropped 0 bases, with 18 bases sitting between them. The CDR3 runs 16 residues. In DNA form, the CDR3 reads TGTGCCAGTATTCCTACCGGGACGGTTATGAACACTGAAGCTTTCTTT. Translated, it gives CASIPTGTVMNTEAFF.

Worth noting for this clonotype: At one boundary the junction diverges from the germline segment, which might be a read error. The J gene is TRBJ2-7, the V gene TRBV2, with a possible D match to TRBD2 (6 bases). There are 11 residues in the CDR3. Germline CDR1 and CDR2: SNHLY and FYNNEI. CDR3 sequence: CASSEFGGVDF. The CDR3 bases are TGTGCCAGCAGTGAGTTTGGCGGGGTGGACTTC.

This clonotype has at least ten counts. The chain joins TRBV29-1 to TRBJ2-7; TRBD1 is a possible D gene (6 bases). CDR1 and CDR2 (germline): SQVTM, ANQGSEA. V lost 4 bases and J lost 3, with 22 bases in between. This CDR3 is built from 16 residues. CDR3 coding DNA: TGCAGCGTTGCCCTTGTGGGTCTACAGGGATTCTACGAGCAGTACTTC. Encoded protein: CSVALVGLQGFYEQYF.

This clonotype has ten or more counts. CDR3 sequence reads: CASSLDLGTDYTGELFF. The CDR3 nucleotides read TGTGCCAGCAGCTTGGATTTGGGGACAGACTACACCGGGGAGCTGTTTTTT. This chain connects TRBV7-9 to TRBJ2-2; 7 nucleotides agree with TRBD1. The V and J ends lost 3 bases and 3 bases, in that order; junction bases with no gene match: 10. CDR3 length: 17 amino acids. CDR1 is SEHNR and CDR2 is FQNEAQ in the germline V gene (reference sequence).